This T cell receptor beta chain comes out of a study of T-cell reconstitution after alpha-beta-depleted transplantation in children. Whole-study results and caveats: When one year had passed after transplant, most T-cell counts and diversity came from newly produced T cells. After transplant, high TCRbeta diversity at day 60 in some patients arose from surviving recipient T cells and thymic progenitors. Alpha-beta T cells about two months after transplant reportedly derived from several hundred expanded graft clones.

V gave up 3 bases and J gave up 5 bases, with 7 bases separating them. The CDR3 consists of 12 residues. This clonotype has a handful of counts. Its antigen is not identified. Preparation of the TCRbeta library was carried out with unique molecular identifiers. One entry per CDR3 protein results from TCRdb running MiXCR on the PCR reads. The table includes fewer than 750,000 distinct CDR3 sequences, roughly a quarter detected once. Sequencing was performed on PBMCs, taken before TCRalphabeta/CD19-depleted stem cell transplant. This TCR was recovered from a boy younger than two with Wiskott-Aldrich syndrome, due to receive a stem cell transplant. The chain joins TRBV12-3 or TRBV12-4 to TRBJ1-2, with D possibly TRBD1 on 6 matching bases. The CDR3, as DNA: TGTGCCAGCAGTTTCGGACAGTATGGCTACACCTTC. Encoded protein: CASSFGQYGYTF.